This T cell receptor beta chain is drawn from a study of cytomegalovirus exposure and HLA in healthy donors. Study conclusions and caveats: Specific recognition of CMV antigens was confirmed in vitro for a few chains (all CMV-associated).

With respect to this clone: The antigen is unknown.

Looked up from germline, CDR1 is MNHEY and CDR2 is SVGAGI. Trimming cost V 6 bases and J 7 bases; bases outside gene matches: 8. The CDR3 contains 15 residues. Amplification used 60 Vbeta primers and 13 Jbeta primers. Repertoires were generated with immunoSEQ multiplex PCR, while TCRdb's copy carries only in-frame clones and drops some. The repertoire holds 120,000 to 150,000 clones, with 80% to 85% as singletons. The gene calls are TRBV6-5 and TRBJ1-4; 10 bases agree with TRBD1. The receptor's source is a male donor in good health and CMV-seronegative. Material: PBMCs. The CDR3 spells CASRPGTGEIEKLFF. CDR3 nucleotides: TGTGCCAGCAGGCCCGGGACAGGGGAGATTGAAAAACTGTTTTTT.